A single sample is the source of the 2 T cell receptor beta chains below, sequenced in a study of ipilimumab plus nivolumab after autologous stem cell transplantation. TCRdb's table, derived via immunoSEQ multiplex PCR, lists solely in-frame clones and lacks some. This table holds 43,000 or so clones, 70% to 90% found once. Sequencing used PBMCs, obtained in a trial of ipilimumab plus nivolumab as post-transplant consolidation. The receptors here all came from a male donor with multiple myeloma.

V is TRBV5-6 and J is TRBJ2-1; possibly TRBD2 for D (6 bases). CDR1 is SGHDT, CDR2 YYEEEE, per germline. There are 14 residues in the CDR3. V lost 0 bases and J 4 bases, leaving 8 bases between the germline ends. The CDR3 DNA is TGTGCCAGCAGCTTGGGGGGACTTTACAATGAGCAGTTCTTC. Its protein is CASSLGGLYNEQFF.

This sequence joins TRBV19 and TRBJ2-3; either TRBD1 or TRBD2 may fit D (5 bases each). CDR1 and CDR2 (germline): LNHDA, SQIVND (reference sequence). The V end lost 3 bases, the J end lost 1 base, and 20 bases lay between the germline ends. This CDR3 comprises 18 residues. The DNA of the CDR3 is TGTGCCAGTAGTATGGGTAGAGGGATAAGGGGACGCACAGATACGCAGTATTTT. Its translation is CASSMGRGIRGRTDTQYF.